This T cell receptor beta chain was observed in a study of T-cell memory formation after mild COVID-19. Study-level information: For the most part, TCR clusters were specific to one donor.

Barcoded TCR alpha and TCR beta cDNA libraries with UMIs came from 5'RACE using constant-segment primers. A single record per CDR3 protein comes from TCRdb applying MiXCR to the 5' RACE reads. The sample has 300,000 to 400,000 distinct CDR3 sequences; roughly 13% are singletons. Study-level findings and limits: CD4/CD8 balance characterized clones contracting day 15 to 85, and CD4+ skew characterized later expanders.

The V end was cut by 6 bases, the J end by 13 bases, with 21 bases between. Germline assignment: CDR1 MDHEN and CDR2 SYDVKM. CDR3 length: 14 amino acids. With regard to this clonotype: Its antigen remains unidentified.

Sequenced sample: PBMCs or a T cell subset sorted from them (not recorded which). This chain joins TRBV28 and TRBJ1-4; D possibly corresponds to TRBD1 (6 bases). This sequence was found in a man aged 18-30 years who had mild COVID-19 (a few samples of this study predate the infection). Cell type and time point are not known. CDR3 region: CASRVGTPYVRLFF. The CDR3 DNA reads as TGTGCCAGCAGAGTCGGGACACCTTACGTAAGACTGTTTTTT.